This TCR beta chain was captured by sequencing in a study of neurological immune-mediated disorders. Trimming stripped 0 bases from V and 8 bases from J, with 8 bases between. The CDR3 runs to 13 residues. Looked up from germline, CDR1 is DFQATT and CDR2 is SNEGSKA (reference sequence). cDNA was made by 5'RACE with 10-nucleotide random UMIs. MiXCR was run by TCRdb on the 5' RACE reads, yielding one entry per CDR3 protein. The sample carries around 70,000 distinct CDR3 sequences, roughly 5% recorded once. At least ten counts were recorded for this clonotype. Sequences were obtained from PBMCs. The source is a man aged 18-30 years with multiple sclerosis. The J gene is TRBJ1-6, the V gene TRBV20-1, with a tentative D call TRBD1 (5 bases). The CDR3, as DNA: TGCAGTGCTAGAGAACAGGCCCATTCACCCCTCCACTTT. Translation: CSAREQAHSPLHF.